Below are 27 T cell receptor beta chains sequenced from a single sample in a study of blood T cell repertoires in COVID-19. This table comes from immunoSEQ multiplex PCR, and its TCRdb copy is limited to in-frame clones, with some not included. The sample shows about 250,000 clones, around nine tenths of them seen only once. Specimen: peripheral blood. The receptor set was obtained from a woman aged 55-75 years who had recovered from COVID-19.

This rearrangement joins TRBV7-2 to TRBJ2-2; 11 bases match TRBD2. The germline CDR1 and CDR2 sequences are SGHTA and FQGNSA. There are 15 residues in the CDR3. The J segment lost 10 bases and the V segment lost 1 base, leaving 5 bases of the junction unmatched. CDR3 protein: CASSLERTSGLELFF. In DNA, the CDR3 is TGTGCCAGCAGCTTAGAGAGGACTAGCGGGCTGGAGCTGTTTTTT.

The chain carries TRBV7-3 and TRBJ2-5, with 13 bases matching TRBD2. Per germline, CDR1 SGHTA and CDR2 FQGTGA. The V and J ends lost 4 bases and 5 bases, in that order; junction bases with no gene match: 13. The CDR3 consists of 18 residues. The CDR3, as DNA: TGTGCCAGCAGCTCTCGAGGGACTAGCGGGGCCGTGTGGGAGACCCAGTACTTC. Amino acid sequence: CASSSRGTSGAVWETQYF.

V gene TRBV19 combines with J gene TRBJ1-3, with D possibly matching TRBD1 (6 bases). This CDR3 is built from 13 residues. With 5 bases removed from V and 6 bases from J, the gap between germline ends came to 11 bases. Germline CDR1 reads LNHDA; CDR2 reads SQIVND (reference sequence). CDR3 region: CASSPRTVNTIYF. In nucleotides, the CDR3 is TGTGCCAGTAGTCCCCGGACAGTAAACACCATATATTTT.

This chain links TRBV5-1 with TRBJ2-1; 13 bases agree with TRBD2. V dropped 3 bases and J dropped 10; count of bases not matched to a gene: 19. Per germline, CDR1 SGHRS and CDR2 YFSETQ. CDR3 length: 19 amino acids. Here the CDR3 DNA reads TGCGCCAGCAGCTCTTCCACGGGACTAGCGGGGCGGAATCCGGAGGAGCAGTTCTTC. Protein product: CASSSSTGLAGRNPEEQFF.

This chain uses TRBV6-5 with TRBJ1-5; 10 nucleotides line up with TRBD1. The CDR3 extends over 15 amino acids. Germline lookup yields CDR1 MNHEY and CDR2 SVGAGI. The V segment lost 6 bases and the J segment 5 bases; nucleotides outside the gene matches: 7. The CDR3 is CASRGTGVMDQPQHF. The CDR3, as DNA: TGTGCCAGCAGAGGGACAGGGGTAATGGATCAGCCCCAGCATTTT.

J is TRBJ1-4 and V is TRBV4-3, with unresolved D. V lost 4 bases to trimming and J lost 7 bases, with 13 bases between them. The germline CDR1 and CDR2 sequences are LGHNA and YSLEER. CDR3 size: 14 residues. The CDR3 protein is CASSREESSEKLFF. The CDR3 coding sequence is TGCGCCAGCAGCCGGGAGGAGAGTAGTGAAAAACTGTTTTTT.

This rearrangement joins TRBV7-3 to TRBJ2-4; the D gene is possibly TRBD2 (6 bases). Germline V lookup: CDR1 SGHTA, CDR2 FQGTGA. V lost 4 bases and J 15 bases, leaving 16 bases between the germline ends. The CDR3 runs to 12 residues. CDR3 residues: CASSYSGGSLYF. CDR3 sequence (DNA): TGTGCCAGCAGCTATTCCGGGGGTAGTCTGTACTTC.

In DNA, the CDR3 is TGTGCCACCAGCGCCCGGTACGGGGGGGCCGCAGATACGCAGTATTTT. It specifies CATSARYGGAADTQYF. The chain has TRBV15 and TRBJ2-3; TRBD2 matches at 8 bases. The CDR3 sequence is 16 residues long. Trimming cost V 5 bases and J 4 bases; bases outside gene matches: 11. Germline CDR1 is LNHNV and CDR2 is YYDKDF (reference sequence).

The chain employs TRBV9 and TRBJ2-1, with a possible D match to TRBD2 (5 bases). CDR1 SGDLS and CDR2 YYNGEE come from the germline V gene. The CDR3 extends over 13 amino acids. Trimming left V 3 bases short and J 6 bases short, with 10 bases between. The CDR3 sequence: CASSAGLPNEQFF. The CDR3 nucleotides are TGTGCCAGCAGCGCTGGACTCCCCAATGAGCAGTTCTTC.

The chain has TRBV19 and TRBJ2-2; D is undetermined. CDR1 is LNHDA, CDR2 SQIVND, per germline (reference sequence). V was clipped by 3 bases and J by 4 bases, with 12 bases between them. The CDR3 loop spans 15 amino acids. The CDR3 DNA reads TGTGCCAGTAGTATCGGTCCTGCCGGCACCGGGGAGCTGTTTTTT. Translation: CASSIGPAGTGELFF.

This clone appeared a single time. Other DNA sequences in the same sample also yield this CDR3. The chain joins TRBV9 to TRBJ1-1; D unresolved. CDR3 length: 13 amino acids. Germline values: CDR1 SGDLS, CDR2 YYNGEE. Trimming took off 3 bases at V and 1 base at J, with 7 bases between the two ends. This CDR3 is CASSERQNTEAFF. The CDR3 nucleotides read TGTGCCAGCAGCGAAAGACAGAACACTGAAGCTTTCTTT.

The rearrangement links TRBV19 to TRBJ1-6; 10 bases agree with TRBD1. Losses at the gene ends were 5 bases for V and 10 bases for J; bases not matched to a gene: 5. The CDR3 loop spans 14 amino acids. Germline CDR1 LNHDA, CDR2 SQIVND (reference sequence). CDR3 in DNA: TGTGCCAGTAGTCCGGACAGGGGGTACTCACCCCTCCACTTT. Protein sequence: CASSPDRGYSPLHF.

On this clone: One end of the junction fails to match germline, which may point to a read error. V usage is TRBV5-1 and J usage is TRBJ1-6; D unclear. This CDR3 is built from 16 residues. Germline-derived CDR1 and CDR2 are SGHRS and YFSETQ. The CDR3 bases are TGCGCCAGCAGCCTGGGAGGGATCTCCCATAATTCACCCCTCCACTTT. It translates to CASSLGGISHNSPLHF.

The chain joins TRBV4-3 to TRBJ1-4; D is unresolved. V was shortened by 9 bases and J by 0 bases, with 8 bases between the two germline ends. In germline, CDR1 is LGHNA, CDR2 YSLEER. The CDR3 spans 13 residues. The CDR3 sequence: CASSFATNEKLFF. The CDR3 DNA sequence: TGCGCCAGTTCGTTTGCAACTAATGAAAAACTGTTTTTT.

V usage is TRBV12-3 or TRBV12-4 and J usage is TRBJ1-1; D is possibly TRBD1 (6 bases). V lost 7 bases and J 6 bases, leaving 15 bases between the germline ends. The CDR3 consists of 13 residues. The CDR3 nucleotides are TGTGCCAGCAAACCAGGGGTTTGGGCTGAAGCTTTCTTT. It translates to CASKPGVWAEAFF.

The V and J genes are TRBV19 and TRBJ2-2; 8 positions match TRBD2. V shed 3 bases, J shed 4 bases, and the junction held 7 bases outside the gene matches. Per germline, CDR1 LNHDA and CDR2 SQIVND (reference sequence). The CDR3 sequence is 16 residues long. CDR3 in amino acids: CASSIFGGASTGELFF. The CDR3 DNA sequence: TGTGCCAGTAGTATCTTCGGGGGGGCGAGCACCGGGGAGCTGTTTTTT.

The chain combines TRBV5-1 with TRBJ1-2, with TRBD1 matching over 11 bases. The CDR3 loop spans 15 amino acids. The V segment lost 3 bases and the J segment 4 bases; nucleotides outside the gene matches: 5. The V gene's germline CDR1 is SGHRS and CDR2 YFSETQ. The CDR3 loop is CASSWDRGDSYGYTF. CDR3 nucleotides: TGCGCCAGCAGCTGGGACAGGGGGGATTCCTATGGCTACACCTTC.

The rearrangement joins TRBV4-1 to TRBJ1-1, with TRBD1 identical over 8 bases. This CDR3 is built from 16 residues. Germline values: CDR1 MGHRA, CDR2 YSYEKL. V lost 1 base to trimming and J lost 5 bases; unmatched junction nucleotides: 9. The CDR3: CASSQGAGGARTEAFF. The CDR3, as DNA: TGCGCCAGCAGCCAAGGGGCAGGGGGCGCGCGAACTGAAGCTTTCTTT.

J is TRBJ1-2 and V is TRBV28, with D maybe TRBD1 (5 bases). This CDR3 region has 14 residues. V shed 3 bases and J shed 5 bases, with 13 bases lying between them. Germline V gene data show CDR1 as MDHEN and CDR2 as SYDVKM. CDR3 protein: CASSFSGGGYGYTF. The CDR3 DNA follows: TGTGCCAGCAGTTTTTCGGGCGGGGGATATGGCTACACCTTC.

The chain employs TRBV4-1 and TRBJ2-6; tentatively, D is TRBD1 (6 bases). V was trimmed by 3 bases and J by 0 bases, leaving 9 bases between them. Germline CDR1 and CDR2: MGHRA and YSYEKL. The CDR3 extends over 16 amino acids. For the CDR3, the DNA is TGCGCCAGCAGCCATGACAGGTTCTCTGGGGCCAACGTCCTGACTTTC. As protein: CASSHDRFSGANVLTF.

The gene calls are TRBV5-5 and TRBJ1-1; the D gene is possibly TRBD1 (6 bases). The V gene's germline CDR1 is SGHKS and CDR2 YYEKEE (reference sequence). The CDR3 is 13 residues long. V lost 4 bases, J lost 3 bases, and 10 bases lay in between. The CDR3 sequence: CASSREGDTEAFF. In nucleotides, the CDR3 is TGTGCCAGCAGCCGTGAGGGGGACACTGAAGCTTTCTTT.

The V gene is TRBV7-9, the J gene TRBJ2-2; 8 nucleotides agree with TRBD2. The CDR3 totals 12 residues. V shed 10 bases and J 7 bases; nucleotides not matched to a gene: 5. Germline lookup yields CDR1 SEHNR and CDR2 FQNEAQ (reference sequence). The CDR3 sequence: CAKGAGVGELFF. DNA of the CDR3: TGTGCCAAGGGAGCGGGGGTCGGGGAGCTGTTTTTT.

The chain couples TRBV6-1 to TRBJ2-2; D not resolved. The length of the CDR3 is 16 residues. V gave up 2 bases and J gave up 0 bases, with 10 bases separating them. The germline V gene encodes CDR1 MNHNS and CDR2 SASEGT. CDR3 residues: CASSELVSANTGELFF. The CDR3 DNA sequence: TGTGCCAGCAGTGAATTGGTCAGCGCGAACACCGGGGAGCTGTTTTTT.

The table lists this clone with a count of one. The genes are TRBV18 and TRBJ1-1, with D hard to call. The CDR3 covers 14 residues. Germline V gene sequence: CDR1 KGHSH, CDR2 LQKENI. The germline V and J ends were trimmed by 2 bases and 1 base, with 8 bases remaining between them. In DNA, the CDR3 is TGTGCCAGCTCACCATTGTCCTCGAACACTGAAGCTTTCTTT. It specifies CASSPLSSNTEAFF.

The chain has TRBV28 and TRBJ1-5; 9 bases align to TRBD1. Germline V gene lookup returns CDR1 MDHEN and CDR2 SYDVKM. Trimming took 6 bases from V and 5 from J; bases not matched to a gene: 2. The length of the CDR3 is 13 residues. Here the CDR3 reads CASSWTGDQPQHF. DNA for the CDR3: TGTGCCAGCAGCTGGACAGGGGATCAGCCCCAGCATTTT. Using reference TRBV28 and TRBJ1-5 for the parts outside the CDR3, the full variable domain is DVKVTQSSRYLVKRTGEKVFLECVQDMDHENMFWYRQDPGLGLRLIYFSYDVKMKEKGDIPEGYSVSREKKERFSLILESASTNQTSMYLCASSWTGDQPQHFGDGTRLSIL.

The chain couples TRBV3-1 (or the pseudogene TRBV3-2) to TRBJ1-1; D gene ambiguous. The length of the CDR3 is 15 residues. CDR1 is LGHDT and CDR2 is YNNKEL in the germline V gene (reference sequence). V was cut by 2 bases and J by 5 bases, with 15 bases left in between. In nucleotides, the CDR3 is TGTGCCAGCAGCCAATCGTTCAGTGGTCAAACTGAAGCTTTCTTT. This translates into CASSQSFSGQTEAFF.

The CDR3 is CASSPQVGVYEQYF. CDR3 nucleotide sequence: TGTGCCAGCAGCCCCCAAGTCGGGGTCTACGAGCAGTACTTC. The chain is built from TRBV9 and TRBJ2-7; D perhaps matches TRBD2 (5 bases). V lost 4 bases and J 3 bases, leaving 14 bases between the germline ends. Germline V gene data show CDR1 as SGDLS and CDR2 as YYNGEE. This CDR3 is built from 14 residues.